The rows below give T cell receptor beta chains drawn from one sample of a study of long-term antiretroviral therapy in people with HIV. Clones were read by immunoSEQ multiplex PCR, and TCRdb kept only the in-frame ones, dropping some. The data contain some 34,000 clones, around 79% of them seen just once; the ten biggest clones take up approximately 3.2%. Sequencing was performed on unsorted PBMCs, taken 1.9 years after starting antiretroviral therapy. These receptors all come from a man aged 18 to 35 with HIV. CDR3s include the opening cysteine and the closing phenylalanine or tryptophan. The D gene is left open where the match is weak. A row's size may be missing; if present it is once, few, many or a size class.

d_gene	v_gene	j_gene	abundance	CDR3aa	CDR3nt
NA	TRBV7-2	TRBJ1-3	NA	CASSPQVFSGNTIYF	TGTGCCAGCAGCCCACAGGTCTTCTCTGGAAACACCATATATTTT
NA	TRBV28	TRBJ2-7	NA	CASSSLDTRSYEQYF	TGTGCCAGCAGTTCTCTGGACACCAGATCCTACGAGCAGTACTTC
NA	TRBV9	TRBJ2-3	few	CASSVEMGTMTDTQYF	TGTGCCAGCAGCGTAGAGATGGGGACCATGACAGATACGCAGTATTTT
NA	TRBV27	TRBJ2-1	NA	CASSPNTDLYNEQFF	TGTGCCAGCAGTCCCAATACTGACTTGTACAATGAGCAGTTCTTC
NA	TRBV19	TRBJ2-2	NA	CASSIHTKIRVTGELFF	TGTGCCAGTAGTATCCACACCAAAATCAGGGTGACCGGGGAGCTGTTTTTT
TRBD1	TRBV6-1	TRBJ2-2	once	CASSVHADRGFNTGELFF	TGTGCCAGCAGTGTCCACGCCGACAGGGGGTTTAACACCGGGGAGCTGTTTTTT
TRBD2	TRBV5-1	TRBJ2-2	NA	CATSPAGDTGELFF	TGCGCCACCTCCCCTGCGGGGGACACCGGGGAGCTGTTTTTT
NA	TRBV5-1	TRBJ1-2	NA	CASSPQGNYGYTF	TGCGCCAGCAGCCCTCAGGGGAACTATGGCTACACCTTC
NA	TRBV11-2	TRBJ2-5	NA	CASSSREDQETQYF	TGTGCCAGCAGCTCCAGGGAGGACCAAGAGACCCAGTACTTC
NA	TRBV6-1	TRBJ1-1	medium-sized	CASSENAGHAFF	TGTGCCAGCAGCGAGAACGCCGGGCATGCTTTCTTT
TRBD2	TRBV11-3	TRBJ2-1	NA	CASSLDVLAAEQFF	TGTGCCAGCAGCTTAGATGTACTAGCGGCTGAGCAGTTCTTC
NA	TRBV4-2	TRBJ1-4	NA	CASSQIRGNEKLFF	TGTGCCAGCAGCCAAATCCGGGGAAATGAAAAACTGTTTTTT
NA	TRBV2	TRBJ2-2	NA	CASSEAGTLNTGELFF	TGTGCCAGCAGTGAAGCCGGGACGCTCAACACCGGGGAGCTGTTTTTT
NA	TRBV11-2	TRBJ1-5	NA	CASSSGQNQPQHF	TGTGCCAGCAGCTCTGGACAGAATCAGCCCCAGCATTTT
NA	TRBV5-6	TRBJ1-3	NA	CASSLISSGNTIYF	TGTGCCAGCAGCTTGATTAGCTCTGGAAACACCATATATTTT
NA	TRBV28	TRBJ1-5	NA	CASSFRGGQPQHF	TGTGCCAGCAGTTTTAGGGGGGGTCAGCCCCAGCATTTT
NA	TRBV5-1	TRBJ2-2	NA	CASSSRDSSLGELFF	TGCGCCAGCAGCTCCCGGGACTCCTCATTGGGGGAGCTGTTTTTT
TRBD2	TRBV7-3	TRBJ2-3	NA	CASSLIVGGGPTDTQYF	TGTGCCAGCAGCTTAATCGTCGGCGGGGGACCCACAGATACGCAGTATTTT
NA	TRBV5-6	TRBJ1-2	NA	CASSPGTGLYGYTF	TGTGCCAGCAGTCCCGGGACGGGGTTATATGGCTACACCTTC
NA	TRBV19	TRBJ1-5	few	CASSNYLGRVAQHF	TGTGCCAGTAGTAACTACCTTGGCCGTGTAGCCCAGCATTTT
NA	TRBV19	TRBJ2-1	few	CASNSGAGSYNEQFF	TGTGCCAGTAATAGTGGGGCGGGCTCCTACAATGAGCAGTTCTTC
NA	TRBV19	TRBJ1-1	NA	CASSITMNTEAFF	TGTGCCAGTAGTATAACAATGAACACTGAAGCTTTCTTT
TRBD1	TRBV2	TRBJ1-4	NA	CASSRSQGARANEKLFF	TGTGCCAGCAGTCGCTCGCAGGGGGCGCGTGCTAATGAAAAACTGTTTTTT
NA	TRBV11-2	TRBJ1-2	NA	CASSFTPGRRDGYTF	TGTGCCAGCAGCTTTACACCGGGACGAAGGGATGGCTACACCTTC
TRBD2	TRBV7-2	TRBJ2-5	NA	CASSNPTSGGGETQYF	TGTGCCAGCAGCAACCCGACTAGCGGGGGGGGAGAGACCCAGTACTTC
TRBD2	TRBV4-2	TRBJ2-3	NA	CASSQDGQRGVGSTDTQYF	TGTGCCAGCAGCCAAGATGGCCAGCGGGGGGTCGGTAGCACAGATACGCAGTATTTT
TRBD1	TRBV7-9	TRBJ1-6	few	CASSRTGGGYNSPLHF	TGTGCCAGCAGCCGCACAGGGGGCGGGTATAATTCACCCCTCCACTTT
TRBD1	TRBV2	TRBJ1-4	NA	CASSEDRVGEKLFF	TGTGCCAGCAGCGAAGACAGGGTTGGGGAAAAACTGTTTTTT
NA	TRBV5-1	TRBJ1-2	NA	CASSSTGNGGYTF	TGCGCCAGCAGCTCAACAGGGAACGGCGGCTACACCTTC
NA	TRBV6-6	TRBJ1-1	NA	CASSTNPGPFTEAFF	TGTGCCAGCAGTACAAATCCGGGACCGTTCACTGAAGCTTTCTTT
TRBD2	TRBV11-3	TRBJ2-1	NA	CASSPTGTSNNEQFF	TGTGCCAGCAGCCCAACCGGGACTAGTAACAATGAGCAGTTCTTC
NA	TRBV27	TRBJ2-7	NA	CASSYARVGAWEQYF	TGTGCCAGCAGTTACGCTCGCGTGGGGGCTTGGGAGCAGTACTTC
NA	TRBV6-5	TRBJ1-1	NA	CASSYRGWDTEAFF	TGTGCCAGCAGTTACAGGGGGTGGGACACTGAAGCTTTCTTT
NA	TRBV7-8	TRBJ1-1	NA	CASSLGAGVGYTEAFF	TGTGCCAGCAGCTTAGGGGCCGGGGTTGGATATACTGAAGCTTTCTTT
TRBD1	TRBV19	TRBJ1-4	few	CASTQQGLANEKLFF	TGTGCCAGTACCCAACAGGGGCTGGCTAATGAAAAACTGTTTTTT
NA	TRBV5-1	TRBJ2-4	NA	CASSLVPGVAKNIQYF	TGCGCCAGCAGCTTGGTTCCAGGGGTAGCCAAAAACATTCAGTACTTC
TRBD1	TRBV7-9	TRBJ1-2	NA	CASSRIGTGVIDYGYTF	TGTGCCAGCAGCCGTATAGGGACAGGGGTAATAGACTATGGCTACACCTTC
NA	TRBV6-1	TRBJ1-3	few	CASSEATGAGNTIYF	TGTGCCAGCAGTGAAGCAACCGGGGCCGGAAACACCATATATTTT
TRBD2	TRBV6-4	TRBJ2-3	NA	CASSDAGTSGGGTDTQYF	TGTGCCAGCAGTGACGCTGGGACTAGCGGGGGGGGCACAGATACGCAGTATTTT
NA	TRBV27	TRBJ1-2	NA	CASSLLPGATKNYGYTF	TGTGCCAGCAGTTTATTGCCAGGGGCGACGAAAAACTATGGCTACACCTTC
TRBD1	TRBV28	TRBJ2-2	few	CASIPGQGRTGELFF	TGTGCCAGCATCCCAGGACAGGGGCGAACCGGGGAGCTGTTTTTT
NA	TRBV5-1	TRBJ2-7	NA	CASSWTFGRDALYEQYF	TGCGCCAGCAGCTGGACTTTTGGGCGCGATGCCCTGTACGAGCAGTACTTC
TRBD1	TRBV5-1	TRBJ2-3	NA	CASSLGGQGTDTQYF	TGCGCCAGCAGCTTGGGAGGACAGGGCACAGATACGCAGTATTTT
NA	TRBV4-1	TRBJ2-3	NA	CASSQDRGPGQGDTQYF	TGCGCCAGCAGCCAAGATCGGGGACCCGGGCAGGGAGATACGCAGTATTTT
NA	TRBV11-3	TRBJ1-3	NA	CASSADSSSPGNTIYF	TGTGCCAGCAGCGCGGACAGTTCGAGTCCCGGAAACACCATATATTTT
NA	TRBV5-5	TRBJ2-3	NA	CASSPPATDTQYF	TGTGCCAGCAGCCCACCCGCCACAGATACGCAGTATTTT
TRBD2	TRBV4-2	TRBJ2-1	NA	CASSRNWRGGHEQFF	TGTGCCAGCAGCCGTAACTGGCGGGGGGGCCATGAGCAGTTCTTC
TRBD1	TRBV2	TRBJ1-6	NA	CASIPRDSYNSPLHF	TGTGCCAGCATTCCCCGGGACAGCTATAATTCACCCCTCCACTTT
NA	TRBV21-1	TRBJ2-3	few	CASSKLRAGQRSTDTQYF	TGTGCCAGCAGCAAGTTACGCGCGGGACAGAGGAGCACAGATACGCAGTATTTT
NA	TRBV6-5	TRBJ1-6	NA	CASNSPLHF	TGTGCCAGCAATTCACCCCTCCACTTT
TRBD2	TRBV5-4	TRBJ2-6	NA	CASSFRGEAVLTF	TGTGCCAGCAGCTTTCGGGGGGAGGCCGTCCTGACTTTC
NA	TRBV2	TRBJ1-2	NA	CASEQGWTDGYTF	TGTGCCAGCGAACAGGGTTGGACGGATGGCTACACCTTC
NA	TRBV11-2	TRBJ1-2	NA	CASSLRGTYGYTF	TGTGCCAGCAGCCTTAGGGGGACCTATGGCTACACCTTC
NA	TRBV7-2	TRBJ1-5	NA	CASSLAGESFNSNQPQHF	TGTGCCAGCAGCTTGGCAGGGGAGAGTTTCAATAGCAATCAGCCCCAGCATTTT
NA	TRBV18	TRBJ1-1	NA	CASSPQQGEAFF	TGTGCCAGCTCACCCCAACAGGGTGAAGCTTTCTTT
NA	TRBV20-1	TRBJ1-2	NA	CSARRDYGYTF	TGCAGTGCTAGGCGCGATTATGGCTACACCTTC
TRBD1	TRBV4-1	TRBJ1-3	once	CASSQDPPTGSGNTIYF	TGCGCCAGCAGCCAAGATCCCCCGACAGGGTCTGGAAACACCATATATTTT
NA	TRBV6-1	TRBJ2-1	NA	CASTVGTINEQFF	TGTGCCAGCACCGTCGGGACCATCAATGAGCAGTTCTTC
NA	TRBV30	TRBJ1-4	NA	CAWSRWGDTNEKLFF	TGTGCCTGGAGTCGGTGGGGGGATACTAATGAAAAACTGTTTTTT